This T cell receptor (beta chain) came from a study of T cells in localized non-small cell lung cancer. The study's findings and limits: Elevated circulating T cell density in blood was associated with longer overall survival.

As regards this clone: Antigen: not known.

Germline lookup yields CDR1 KGHSH and CDR2 LQKENI. This CDR3 is built from 15 residues. The V gene lost 8 bases and the J gene lost 1 base, with 14 bases spanning the gap. The method was immunoSEQ multiplex PCR; TCRdb's version includes in-frame clones alone and lacks a portion of them. The table has roughly 2,300 clones, 22% seen once. Material: lung tumor tissue, obtained before any cancer treatment. This clonotype was obtained from a man aged 35-69 years with stage II lung adenocarcinoma. The chain uses TRBV18 and TRBJ2-2; maybe TRBD2 (5 bases). The CDR3 coding sequence is TGTGCCAGCCCTCAGAGGGCTTTGAACACCGGGGAGCTGTTTTTT. This sequence encodes CASPQRALNTGELFF. Combining the CDR3 with reference TRBV18 and TRBJ2-2 gives the whole variable domain NAGVMQNPRHLVRRRGQEARLRCSPMKGHSHVYWYRQLPEEGLKFMVYLQKENIIDESGMPKERFSAEFPKEGPSILRIQQVVRGDSAAYFCASPQRALNTGELFFGEGSRLTVL.